This TCR beta chain was obtained from a study of T cell responses to AZD1222 COVID-19 vaccine. Findings and limits, study-wide: Most donors were white British and more were female, and clonal diversity was possibly underestimated. Of spike-specific TCRs, nearly half reportedly target regions left unmutated in variants. The span of vaccine-associated CD4 TCRs extended across spike, with dominance at 160-218 and 743-854.

Sequencing used immunoSEQ multiplex PCR; TCRdb keeps in-frame clones, though not all of them. The sample lists 100,000 or so clones, about 90% occurring once. The CDR3 is 15 residues long. V was pared by 4 bases and J by 3 bases, with 1 base of the junction left unmatched. Germline CDR1 reads MNHEY; CDR2 reads SVGAGI. Regarding this clone: Its matching antigen is unknown.

This specimen consisted of peripheral blood, obtained on day 0 of AZD1222 vaccination. This chain connects TRBV6-5 to TRBJ2-2, with 11 bases that match TRBD1. The clonotype comes from an adult in good health. CDR3 region: CASSWTGGHTGELFF. CDR3 DNA sequence: TGTGCCAGCAGTTGGACAGGGGGCCACACCGGGGAGCTGTTTTTT.